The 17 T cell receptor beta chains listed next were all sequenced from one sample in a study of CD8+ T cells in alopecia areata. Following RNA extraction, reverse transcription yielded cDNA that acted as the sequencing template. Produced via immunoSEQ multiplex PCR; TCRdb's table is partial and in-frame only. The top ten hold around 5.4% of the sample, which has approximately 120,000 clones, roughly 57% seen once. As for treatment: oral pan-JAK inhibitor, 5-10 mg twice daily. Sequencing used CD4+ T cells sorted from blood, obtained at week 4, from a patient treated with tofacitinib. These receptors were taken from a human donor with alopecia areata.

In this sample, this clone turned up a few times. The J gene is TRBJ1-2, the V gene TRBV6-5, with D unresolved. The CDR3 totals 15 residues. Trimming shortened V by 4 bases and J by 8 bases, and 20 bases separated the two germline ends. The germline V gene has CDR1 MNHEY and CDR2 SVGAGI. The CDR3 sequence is CASSFHVRGFGGYTF. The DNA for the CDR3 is TGTGCCAGCAGTTTTCATGTACGGGGTTTCGGGGGCTACACCTTC.

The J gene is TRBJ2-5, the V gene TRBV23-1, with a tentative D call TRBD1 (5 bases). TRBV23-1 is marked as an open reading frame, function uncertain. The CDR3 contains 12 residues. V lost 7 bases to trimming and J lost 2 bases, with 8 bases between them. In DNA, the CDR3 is TGCGCCAGCAAGCGACAGCAAGAGACCCAGTACTTC. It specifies CASKRQQETQYF.

The DNA of the CDR3 is TGTGCCAGCAGTCCTCTCGGCGGGAGGAGCTCCTACAATGAGCAGTTCTTC. It codes for CASSPLGGRSSYNEQFF. The chain joins TRBV28 to TRBJ2-1, with 8 bases that match TRBD2. J was trimmed by 0 bases and V by 5 bases; bases with no gene match: 9. CDR1 MDHEN and CDR2 SYDVKM come from the germline V gene. The CDR3 runs to 17 residues.

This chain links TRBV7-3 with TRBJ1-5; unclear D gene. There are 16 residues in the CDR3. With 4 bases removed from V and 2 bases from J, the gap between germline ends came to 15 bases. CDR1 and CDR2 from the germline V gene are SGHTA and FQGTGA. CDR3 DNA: TGTGCCAGCAGCTCCTCCTGTAGACTGGGCAATCAGCCCCAGCATTTT. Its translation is CASSSSCRLGNQPQHF. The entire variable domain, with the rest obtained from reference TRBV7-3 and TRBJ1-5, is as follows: GAGVSQTPSNKVTEKGKYVELRCDPISGHTALYWYRQSLGQGPEFLIYFQGTGAADDSGLPNDRFFAVRPEGSVSTLKIQRTERGDSAVYLCASSSSCRLGNQPQHFGDGTRLSIL.

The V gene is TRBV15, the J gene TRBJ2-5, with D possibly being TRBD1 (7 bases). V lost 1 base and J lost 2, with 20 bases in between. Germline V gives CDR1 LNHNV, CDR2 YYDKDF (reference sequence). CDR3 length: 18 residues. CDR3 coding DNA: TGTGCCACCAGCAGAGTGATTGAGACAGGGAGGACTCAAGAGACCCAGTACTTC. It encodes CATSRVIETGRTQETQYF.

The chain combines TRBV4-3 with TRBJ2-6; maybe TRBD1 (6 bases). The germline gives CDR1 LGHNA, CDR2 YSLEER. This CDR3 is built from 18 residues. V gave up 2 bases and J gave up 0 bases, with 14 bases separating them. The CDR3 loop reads CASSQSRTAFSGANVLTF. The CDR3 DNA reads TGCGCCAGCAGCCAATCCAGGACAGCATTCTCTGGGGCCAACGTCCTGACTTTC.

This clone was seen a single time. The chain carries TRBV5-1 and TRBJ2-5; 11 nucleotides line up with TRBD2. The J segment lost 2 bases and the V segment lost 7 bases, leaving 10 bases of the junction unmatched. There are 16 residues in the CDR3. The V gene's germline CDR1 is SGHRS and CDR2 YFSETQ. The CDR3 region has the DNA TGCGCCAGCGGCGGGACTAGCGGAGGAGTACAAGAGACCCAGTACTTC. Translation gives CASGGTSGGVQETQYF. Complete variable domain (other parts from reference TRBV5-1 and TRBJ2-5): KAGVTQTPRYLIKTRGQQVTLSCSPISGHRSVSWYQQTPGQGLQFLFEYFSETQRNKGNFPGRFSGRQFSNSRSEMNVSTLELGDSALYLCASGGTSGGVQETQYFGPGTRLLVL.

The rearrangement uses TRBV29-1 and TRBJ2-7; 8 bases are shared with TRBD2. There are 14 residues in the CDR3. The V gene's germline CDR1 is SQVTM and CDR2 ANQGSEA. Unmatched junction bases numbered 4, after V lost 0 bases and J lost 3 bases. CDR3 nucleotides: TGCAGCGTTGAAGAAAACAGCGGGAGCTACGAGCAGTACTTC. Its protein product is CSVEENSGSYEQYF.

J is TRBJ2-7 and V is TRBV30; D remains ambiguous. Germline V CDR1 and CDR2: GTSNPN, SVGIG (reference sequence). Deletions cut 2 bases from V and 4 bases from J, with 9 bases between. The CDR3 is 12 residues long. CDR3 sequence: CAWSTTGYEQYF. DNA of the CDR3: TGTGCCTGGAGTACGACTGGGTACGAGCAGTACTTC.

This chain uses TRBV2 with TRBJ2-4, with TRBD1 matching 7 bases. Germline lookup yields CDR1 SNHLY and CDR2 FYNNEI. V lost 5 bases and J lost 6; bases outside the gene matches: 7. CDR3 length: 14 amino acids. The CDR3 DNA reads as TGTGCCAGCAGTCTTGACAGGGCTAGAAACATTCAGTACTTC. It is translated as CASSLDRARNIQYF.

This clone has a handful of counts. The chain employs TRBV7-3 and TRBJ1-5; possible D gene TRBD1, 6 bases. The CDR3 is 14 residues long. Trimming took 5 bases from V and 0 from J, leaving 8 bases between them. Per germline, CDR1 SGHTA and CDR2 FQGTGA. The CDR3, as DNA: TGTGCCAGCAGCCGGGACATTAGCAATCAGCCCCAGCATTTT. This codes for CASSRDISNQPQHF.

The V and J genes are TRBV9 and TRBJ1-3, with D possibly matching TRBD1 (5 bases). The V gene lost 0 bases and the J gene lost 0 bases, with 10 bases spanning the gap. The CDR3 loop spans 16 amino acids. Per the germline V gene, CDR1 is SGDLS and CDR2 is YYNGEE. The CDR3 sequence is CASSVGWGSSGNTIYF. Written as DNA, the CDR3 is TGTGCCAGCAGCGTAGGGTGGGGGAGCTCTGGAAACACCATATATTTT. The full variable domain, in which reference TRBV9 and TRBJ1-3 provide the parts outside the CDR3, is DSGVTQTPKHLITATGQRVTLRCSPRSGDLSVYWYQQSLDQGLQFLIQYYNGEERAKGNILERFSAQQFPDLHSELNLSSLELGDSALYFCASSVGWGSSGNTIYFGEGSWLTVV.

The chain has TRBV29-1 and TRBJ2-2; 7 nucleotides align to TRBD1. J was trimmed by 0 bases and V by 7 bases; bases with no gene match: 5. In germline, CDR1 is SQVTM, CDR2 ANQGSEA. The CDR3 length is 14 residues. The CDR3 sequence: CSARQGTNTGELFF. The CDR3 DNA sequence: TGCAGCGCCCGACAGGGAACGAACACCGGGGAGCTGTTTTTT.

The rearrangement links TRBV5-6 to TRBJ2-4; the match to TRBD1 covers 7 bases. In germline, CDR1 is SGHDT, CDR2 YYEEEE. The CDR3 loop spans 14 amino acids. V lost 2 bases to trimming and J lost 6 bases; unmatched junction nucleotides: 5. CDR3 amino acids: CASSFQQGINIQYF. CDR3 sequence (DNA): TGTGCCAGCAGCTTTCAACAGGGGATAAACATTCAGTACTTC.

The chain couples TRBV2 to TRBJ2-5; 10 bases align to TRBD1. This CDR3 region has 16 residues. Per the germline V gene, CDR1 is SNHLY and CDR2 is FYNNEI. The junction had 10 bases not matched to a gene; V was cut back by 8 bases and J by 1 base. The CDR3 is CASLHSRTGGQETQYF. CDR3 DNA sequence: TGTGCCAGCCTTCACTCCAGGACAGGGGGCCAAGAGACCCAGTACTTC.

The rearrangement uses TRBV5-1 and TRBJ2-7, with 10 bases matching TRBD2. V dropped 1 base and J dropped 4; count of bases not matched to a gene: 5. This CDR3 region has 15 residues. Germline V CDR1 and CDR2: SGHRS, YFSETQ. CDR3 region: CASSLSTSGIYEQYF. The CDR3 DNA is TGCGCCAGCAGCTTGTCAACTAGCGGGATTTACGAGCAGTACTTC.

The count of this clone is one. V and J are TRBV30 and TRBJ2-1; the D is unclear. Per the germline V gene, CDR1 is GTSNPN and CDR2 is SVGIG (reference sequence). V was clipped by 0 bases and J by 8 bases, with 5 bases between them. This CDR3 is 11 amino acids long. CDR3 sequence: CAWSVGYEQFF. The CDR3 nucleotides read TGTGCCTGGAGTGTAGGCTATGAGCAGTTCTTC. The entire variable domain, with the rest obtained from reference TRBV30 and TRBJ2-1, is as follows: SQTIHQWPATLVQPVGSPLSLECTVEGTSNPNLYWYRQAAGRGLQLLFYSVGIGQISSEVPQNLSASRPQDRQFILSSKKLLLSDSGFYLCAWSVGYEQFFGPGTRLTVL.